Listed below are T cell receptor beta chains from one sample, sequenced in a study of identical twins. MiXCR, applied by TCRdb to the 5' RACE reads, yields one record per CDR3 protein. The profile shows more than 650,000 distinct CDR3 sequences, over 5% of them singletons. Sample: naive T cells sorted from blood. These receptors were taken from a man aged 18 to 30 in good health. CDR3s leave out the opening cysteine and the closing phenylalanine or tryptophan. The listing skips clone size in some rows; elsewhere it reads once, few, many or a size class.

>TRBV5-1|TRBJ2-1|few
ASSLDLVSYNEQF
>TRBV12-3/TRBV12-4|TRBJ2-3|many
ASRSTHTDTQY
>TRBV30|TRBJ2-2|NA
AWSARQPWAGELF
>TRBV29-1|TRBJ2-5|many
SGTGSQETQY
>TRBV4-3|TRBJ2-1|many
ASSQDVEAASLYNEQF
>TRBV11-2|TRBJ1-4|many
ASSPRTGGAEKLF
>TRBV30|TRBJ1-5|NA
AWSPGTDQPQH
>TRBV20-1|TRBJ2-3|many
SAPLAGGGPDTQY
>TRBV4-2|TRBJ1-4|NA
ASSQNEKLF
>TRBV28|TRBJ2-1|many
ASRRPSGSYNEQF
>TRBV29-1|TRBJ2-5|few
SAQPGGGRGETQY
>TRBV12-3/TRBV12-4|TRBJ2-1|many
ASSNQGVFNEQF
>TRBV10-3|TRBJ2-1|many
AISESSGTSGRMAYNEQF
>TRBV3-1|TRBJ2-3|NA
ASSQVPLGPGRGDTQY
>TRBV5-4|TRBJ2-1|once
ASSRQGNSYNEQF
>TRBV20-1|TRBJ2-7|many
SARGSGGLNEQY
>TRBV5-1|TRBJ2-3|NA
ASSLAIGGTDTQY
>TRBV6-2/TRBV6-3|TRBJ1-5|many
ASSSVGLQQPQH
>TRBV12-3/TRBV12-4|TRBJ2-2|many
ASSFGDGELF
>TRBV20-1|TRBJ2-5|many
SAIPSVETQY
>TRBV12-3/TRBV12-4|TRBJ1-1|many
ASSLSTNTEAF
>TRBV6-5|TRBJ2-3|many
AISYLPLKQGAGDTQY
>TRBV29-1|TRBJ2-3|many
SVRQGPGTQY
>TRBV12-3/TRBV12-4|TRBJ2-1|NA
ASSLVGRGVNEQF
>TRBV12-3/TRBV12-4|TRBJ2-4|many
ASSPFGGKNIQY
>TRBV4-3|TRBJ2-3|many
ASSQRGLFTDTQY
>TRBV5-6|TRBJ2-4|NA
ASSLDGISSGD
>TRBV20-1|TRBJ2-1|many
SAKREVSYNEQF
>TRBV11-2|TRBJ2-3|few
ASSSFTGVTTDTQY
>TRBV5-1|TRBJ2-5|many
ASSLTSGWTAETQY
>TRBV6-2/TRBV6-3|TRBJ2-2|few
ASSYETGTGELF
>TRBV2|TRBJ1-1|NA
ASSAGHRANTEAF
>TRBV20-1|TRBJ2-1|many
SMTGGQNEQF
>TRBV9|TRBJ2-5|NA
ASTAGSVGETQY
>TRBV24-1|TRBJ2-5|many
AVISDRVDQETQY
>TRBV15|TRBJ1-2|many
ATSRGYEKGGYT
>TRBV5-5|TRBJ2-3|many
ASSFSAGETDTQY
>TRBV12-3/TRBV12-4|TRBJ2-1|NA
ASSPPPGTSRGEQF
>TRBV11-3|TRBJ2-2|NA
ASSFGNTGKLF
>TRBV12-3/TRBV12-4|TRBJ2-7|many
ASSLPGLRSYEQY
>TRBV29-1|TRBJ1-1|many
SVEARGHGEAF
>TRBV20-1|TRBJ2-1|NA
SANGLIDNEQF
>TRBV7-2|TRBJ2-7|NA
ASSFSFGSGYEQY
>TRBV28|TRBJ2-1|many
ASSVLASGPYNEQF
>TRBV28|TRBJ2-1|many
ASYQHSSSYNEQF
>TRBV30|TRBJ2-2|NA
ASKGRGGTGELF
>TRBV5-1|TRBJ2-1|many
ASSLPGLAPNEQF
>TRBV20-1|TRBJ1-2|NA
SAREHSAENYGYT
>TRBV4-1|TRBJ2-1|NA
ASSPGLVTSGSYNEQF
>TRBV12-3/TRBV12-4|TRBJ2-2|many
ASSPVGRANTGELF
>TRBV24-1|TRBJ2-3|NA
ATSDPDRDSTDTQY
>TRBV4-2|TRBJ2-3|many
ASSHDDRPTVPFSTDTQY
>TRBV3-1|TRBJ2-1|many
ASSPQDSEQF
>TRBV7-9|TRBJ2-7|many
ASSLISAYEQY
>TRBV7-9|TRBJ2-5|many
ASSLFAGGPQETQY
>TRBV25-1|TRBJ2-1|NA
ASTRTNNEQF
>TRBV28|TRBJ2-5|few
AVEAPRETQY
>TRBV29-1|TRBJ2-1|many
SVEDLPGLAGKDEQF
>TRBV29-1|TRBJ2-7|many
SVGTGSGEQY